This passage covers 5 T cell receptor beta chains from one sample sequenced in a study of shared clonotypes between healthy human individuals. TCRdb's table, derived via immunoSEQ multiplex PCR, lists solely in-frame clones and lacks some. The sample has over a million clones, around 97% seen once. Specimen: naive CD4+ T cells sorted from blood. The subset here: CD45RA+ positively selected. All receptors come from a man younger than 45 in good health.

Details on this clone: Different DNA sequences within this sample yield the same CDR3. The rearrangement uses TRBV18 and TRBJ2-7; the D gene is possibly TRBD1 (6 bases). With 2 bases removed from V and 2 bases from J, the gap between germline ends came to 10 bases. Germline CDR1 and CDR2: KGHSH and LQKENI. The CDR3 sequence is 14 residues long. For the CDR3, the DNA is TGTGCCAGCTCACCAACAGGGATTGCCTACGAGCAGTACTTC. It codes for CASSPTGIAYEQYF.

This rearrangement joins TRBV5-4 to TRBJ2-7; D is unresolved. CDR1 is SGHNT and CDR2 is YYREEE in the germline V gene (reference sequence). CDR3 length equals 12 residues. With 2 bases removed from V and 4 bases from J, the gap between germline ends came to 7 bases. DNA for the CDR3: TGTGCCAGCAGCTTCCAGGATTACGAGCAGTACTTC. It codes for CASSFQDYEQYF.

The chain links TRBV14 to TRBJ2-1; 7 positions match TRBD1. The CDR3 is 13 amino acids. V was clipped by 0 bases and J by 14 bases; unmatched bases: 7. Germline-derived CDR1 and CDR2 are SGHDN and FVKESK. The chain's CDR3 is CASSQDRGQQKFF. The CDR3, as DNA: TGTGCCAGCAGCCAAGACCGGGGACAGCAGAAGTTCTTC. Looking up the rest from reference TRBV14 and TRBJ2-1 gives the full variable domain: EAGVTQFPSHSVIEKGQTVTLRCDPISGHDNLYWYRRVMGKEIKFLLHFVKESKQDESGMPNNRFLAERTGGTYSTLKVQPAELEDSGVYFCASSQDRGQQKFFGPGTRLTVL.

The CDR3 nucleotides read TGTGCCAGCACCGGGACTAGCGGGAGCGCTGAGCAGTTCTTC. Its translation: CASTGTSGSAEQFF. The chain carries TRBV9 and TRBJ2-1, with 14 bases aligning to TRBD2. Germline CDR1 and CDR2: SGDLS and YYNGEE. CDR3 size: 14 residues. After removal of 6 bases from V and 9 bases from J, the junction contained 5 bases not matched to a gene.

In nucleotides, the CDR3 is TGTGCCAGCAGCTCCCGGGACAGACAGTACAATGAGCAGTTCTTC. This translates into CASSSRDRQYNEQFF. This chain connects TRBV13 to TRBJ2-1; 7 positions match TRBD1. The CDR3 is 15 residues long. Per germline, CDR1 PRHDT and CDR2 FYEKMQ (reference sequence). The V segment lost 4 bases and the J segment 4 bases; nucleotides outside the gene matches: 7.